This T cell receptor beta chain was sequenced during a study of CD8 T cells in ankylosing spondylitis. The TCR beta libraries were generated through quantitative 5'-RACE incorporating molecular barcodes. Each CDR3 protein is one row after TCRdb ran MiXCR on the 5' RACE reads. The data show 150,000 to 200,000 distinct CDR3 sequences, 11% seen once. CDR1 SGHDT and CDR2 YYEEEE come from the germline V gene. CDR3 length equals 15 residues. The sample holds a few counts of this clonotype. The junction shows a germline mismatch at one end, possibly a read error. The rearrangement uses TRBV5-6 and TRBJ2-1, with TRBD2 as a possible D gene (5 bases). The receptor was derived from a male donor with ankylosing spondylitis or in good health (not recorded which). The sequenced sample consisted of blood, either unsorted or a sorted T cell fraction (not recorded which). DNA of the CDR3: TGTGCCAGCAGTTACATGGCTAGCTCCCACAATGAGCAGTTCTTC. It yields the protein CASSYMASSHNEQFF.